This paragraph reports one TCR beta chain. Clones were sequenced by immunoSEQ multiplex PCR, and TCRdb holds only the in-frame ones, with some missing. The sample consists of 8,000 or so clones, approximately 31% of them appearing once. The data belong to a study of graft-versus-host responses after intestinal transplantation. Germline values: CDR1 MGHRA, CDR2 YSYEKL. Trimming pared 1 base from V and 3 bases from J, leaving 16 bases between. The CDR3 is 16 residues long. Responders (about 200,000, CFSE-labeled) met about 200,000 stimulators that were irradiated and violet-dye-labeled. The gene calls are TRBV4-1 and TRBJ2-7; the D gene is possibly TRBD1 (6 bases). This TCR derives from a human patient who received an intestinal transplant. The material sequenced was alloreactive CD8+ T cells from a mixed lymphocyte reaction culture, taken before intestinal transplant. Subset reported: CFSE-low proliferating T cells sorted from approximately six-day pre-transplant mixed lymphocyte reaction (GvH or HvG direction). CDR3 amino acids: CASSQVMSGVVYEQYF. In DNA form, the CDR3 reads TGCGCCAGCAGCCAAGTTATGTCAGGGGTCGTCTACGAGCAGTACTTC.